Listed below are T cell receptor beta chains from one sample, sequenced in a study of OX40 agonist ivuxolimab in advanced cancers. The assay was immunoSEQ multiplex PCR, and TCRdb's table has in-frame clones only and misses some. Among 30,000 or so clones listed, 80% to 85% were seen once. The input for sequencing was CD4+ or CD8+ T cells sorted from blood, taken in a trial of the OX40 agonist ivuxolimab. The receptors were sampled from an adult with an advanced solid tumor such as melanoma, head and neck, liver or kidney cancer. The CDR3 runs from the conserved cysteine through the conserved F or W. Each record gives: J gene, clone size, D gene, V gene, CDR3 protein, CDR3 DNA. The D gene is left open where the match is weak. Size values are once, few and many counts, or a class for expanded clones, and some rows have none.

j_gene: TRBJ2-2; abundance: .; d_gene: .; v_gene: TRBV28; CDR3aa: CASSLSLGWQEFTGELFF; CDR3nt: TGTGCCAGCAGTTTAAGCTTGGGGTGGCAGGAATTCACCGGGGAGCTGTTTTTT
j_gene: TRBJ2-7; abundance: .; d_gene: .; v_gene: TRBV4-1; CDR3aa: CASSHPSYEQYF; CDR3nt: TGCGCCAGCAGCCATCCATCCTACGAGCAGTACTTC
j_gene: TRBJ2-5; abundance: .; d_gene: .; v_gene: TRBV7-8; CDR3aa: CASSLRRGETQYF; CDR3nt: TGTGCCAGCAGCTTAAGACGAGGGGAGACCCAGTACTTC
j_gene: TRBJ1-5; abundance: .; d_gene: .; v_gene: TRBV23-1; CDR3aa: CASIRGGNQPQHF; CDR3nt: TGCGCCAGCATTAGAGGGGGCAATCAGCCCCAGCATTTT
j_gene: TRBJ1-5; abundance: .; d_gene: .; v_gene: TRBV28; CDR3aa: CASSERGNQPQHF; CDR3nt: TGTGCCAGCAGCGAGCGGGGCAATCAGCCCCAGCATTTT
j_gene: TRBJ2-5; abundance: .; d_gene: .; v_gene: TRBV7-2; CDR3aa: CASSLADQETQYF; CDR3nt: TGTGCCAGCAGCTTAGCGGACCAAGAGACCCAGTACTTC
j_gene: TRBJ1-5; abundance: .; d_gene: .; v_gene: TRBV19; CDR3aa: CASSGLLDGGINQPQHF; CDR3nt: TGTGCCAGTAGTGGGCTGTTGGACGGGGGTATCAATCAGCCCCAGCATTTT
j_gene: TRBJ2-5; abundance: .; d_gene: .; v_gene: TRBV7-9; CDR3aa: CASSPGQQRETQYF; CDR3nt: TGTGCCAGCAGCCCGGGACAACAGAGAGAGACCCAGTACTTC
j_gene: TRBJ1-1; abundance: .; d_gene: .; v_gene: TRBV15; CDR3aa: CATGGRVGEAFF; CDR3nt: TGTGCCACCGGGGGGAGGGTCGGTGAAGCTTTCTTT
j_gene: TRBJ2-7; abundance: .; d_gene: TRBD1; v_gene: TRBV28; CDR3aa: CASSLGVRGPSYEQYF; CDR3nt: TGTGCCAGCAGTTTAGGAGTTAGGGGGCCCTCCTACGAGCAGTACTTC
j_gene: TRBJ1-1; abundance: .; d_gene: TRBD1; v_gene: TRBV7-2; CDR3aa: CASSLQGAAFF; CDR3nt: TGTGCCAGCAGCTTACAGGGGGCGGCTTTCTTT
j_gene: TRBJ2-1; abundance: .; d_gene: .; v_gene: TRBV2; CDR3aa: CASSDGGEQFF; CDR3nt: TGTGCCAGCAGTGACGGGGGTGAGCAGTTCTTC
j_gene: TRBJ1-1; abundance: .; d_gene: TRBD1; v_gene: TRBV29-1; CDR3aa: CSVDLGQGIVTEAFF; CDR3nt: TGCAGCGTTGATCTGGGACAGGGAATTGTCACTGAAGCTTTCTTT
j_gene: TRBJ2-7; abundance: .; d_gene: .; v_gene: TRBV6-6; CDR3aa: CASSFPTAYYEQYF; CDR3nt: TGTGCCAGCAGTTTCCCGACAGCTTACTACGAGCAGTACTTC
j_gene: TRBJ2-1; abundance: .; d_gene: .; v_gene: TRBV5-1; CDR3aa: CASSPDGSSYNEQFF; CDR3nt: TGCGCCAGCAGCCCGGACGGAAGCTCCTACAATGAGCAGTTCTTC
j_gene: TRBJ2-7; abundance: once; d_gene: .; v_gene: TRBV6-5; CDR3aa: CASTQGGAYEQYF; CDR3nt: TGTGCCAGCACTCAAGGGGGGGCCTACGAGCAGTACTTC